This T cell receptor beta chain stems from a study of T cell responses to AZD1222 COVID-19 vaccine. The V gene lost 4 bases and the J gene lost 5 bases, with 6 bases spanning the gap. Looked up from germline, CDR1 is SGHNT and CDR2 is YYREEE (reference sequence). The CDR3 has 11 amino acids. Assay: immunoSEQ multiplex PCR; the TCRdb copy retains only in-frame clones and omits some. The repertoire consists of 110,000 or so clones, with about 81% occurring once and the leading ten covering 4.5% to 6%. This clone came up a few times. Source: peripheral blood, taken on day 0 of AZD1222 vaccination. The receptor's source is an adult in good health. The chain carries TRBV5-4 and TRBJ2-5; D ambiguous. DNA of the CDR3: TGTGCCAGCAGCGTCGGGGAGACCCAGTACTTC. Protein sequence: CASSVGETQYF.